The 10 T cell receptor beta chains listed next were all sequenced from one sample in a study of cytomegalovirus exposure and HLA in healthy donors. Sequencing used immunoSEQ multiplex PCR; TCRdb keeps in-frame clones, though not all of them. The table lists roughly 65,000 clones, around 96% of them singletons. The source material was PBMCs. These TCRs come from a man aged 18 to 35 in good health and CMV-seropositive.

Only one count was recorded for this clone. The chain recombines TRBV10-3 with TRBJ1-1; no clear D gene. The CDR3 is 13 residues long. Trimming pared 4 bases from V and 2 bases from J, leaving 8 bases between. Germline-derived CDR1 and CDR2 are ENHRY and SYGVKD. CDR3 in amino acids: CAISGRENTEAFF. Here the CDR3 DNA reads TGTGCCATCAGTGGGAGGGAAAACACTGAAGCTTTCTTT.

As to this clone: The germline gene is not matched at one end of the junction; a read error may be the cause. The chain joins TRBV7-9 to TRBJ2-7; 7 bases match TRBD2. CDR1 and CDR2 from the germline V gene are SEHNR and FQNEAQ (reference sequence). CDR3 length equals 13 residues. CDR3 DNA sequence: TGTGCCAGCAGCCTAGCGGACACTTACGAGCAGTACTTC. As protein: CASSLADTYEQYF.

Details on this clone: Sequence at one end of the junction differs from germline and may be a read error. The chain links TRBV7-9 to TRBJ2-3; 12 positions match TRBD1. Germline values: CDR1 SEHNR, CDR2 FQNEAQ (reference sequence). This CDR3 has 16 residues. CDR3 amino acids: CASSVAGQGASDTQYF. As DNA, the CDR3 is TGTGCCAGCAGCGTAGCGGGACAGGGGGCATCAGATACGCAGTATTTT.

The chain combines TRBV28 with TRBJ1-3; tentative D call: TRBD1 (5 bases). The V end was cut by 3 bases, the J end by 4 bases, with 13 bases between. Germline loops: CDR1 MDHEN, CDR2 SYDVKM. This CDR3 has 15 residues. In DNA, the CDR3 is TGTGCCAGCAGTTTGGGGGGGGTTGGGGGAAACACCATATATTTT. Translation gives CASSLGGVGGNTIYF. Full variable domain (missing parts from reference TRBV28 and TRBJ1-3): DVKVTQSSRYLVKRTGEKVFLECVQDMDHENMFWYRQDPGLGLRLIYFSYDVKMKEKGDIPEGYSVSREKKERFSLILESASTNQTSMYLCASSLGGVGGNTIYFGEGSWLTVV.

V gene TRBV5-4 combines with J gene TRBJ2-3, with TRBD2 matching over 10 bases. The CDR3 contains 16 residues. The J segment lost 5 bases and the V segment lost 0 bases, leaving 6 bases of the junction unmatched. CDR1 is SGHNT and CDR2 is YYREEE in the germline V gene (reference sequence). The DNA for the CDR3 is TGTGCCAGCAGCTTGGCGCTAGCGGGGGACGTAGATACGCAGTATTTT. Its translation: CASSLALAGDVDTQYF.

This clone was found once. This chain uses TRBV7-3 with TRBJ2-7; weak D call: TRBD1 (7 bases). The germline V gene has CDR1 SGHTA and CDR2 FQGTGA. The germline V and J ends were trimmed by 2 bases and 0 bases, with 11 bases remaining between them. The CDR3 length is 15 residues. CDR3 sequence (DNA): TGTGCCAGCAGCTTATCAGGGGGGCTCTCCTACGAGCAGTACTTC. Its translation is CASSLSGGLSYEQYF.

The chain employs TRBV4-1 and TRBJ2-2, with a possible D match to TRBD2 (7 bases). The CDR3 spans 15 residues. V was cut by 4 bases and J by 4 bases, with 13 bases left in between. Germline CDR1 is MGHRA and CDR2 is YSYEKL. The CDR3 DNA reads TGCGCCAGCAGCCGAGTGGGGGGGCGCACCGGGGAGCTGTTTTTT. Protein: CASSRVGGRTGELFF.

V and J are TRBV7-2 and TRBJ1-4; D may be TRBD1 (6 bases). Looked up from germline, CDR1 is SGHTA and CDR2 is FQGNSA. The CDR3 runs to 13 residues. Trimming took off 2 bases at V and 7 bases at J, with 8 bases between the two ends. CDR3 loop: CASSLRGSEKLFF. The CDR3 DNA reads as TGTGCCAGCAGCTTAAGGGGGAGTGAAAAACTGTTTTTT.

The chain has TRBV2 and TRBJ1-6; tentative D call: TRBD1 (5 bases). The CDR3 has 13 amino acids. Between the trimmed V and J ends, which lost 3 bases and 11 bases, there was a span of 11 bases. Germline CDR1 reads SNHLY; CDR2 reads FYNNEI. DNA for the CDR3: TGTGCCAGCAGTGAGGTCGCGGGGGCACCCCTCCACTTT. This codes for CASSEVAGAPLHF.

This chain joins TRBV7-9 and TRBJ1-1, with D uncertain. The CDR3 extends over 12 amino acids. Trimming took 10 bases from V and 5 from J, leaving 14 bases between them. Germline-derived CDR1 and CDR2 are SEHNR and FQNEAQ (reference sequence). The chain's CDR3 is CATQFVGTEAFF. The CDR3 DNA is TGTGCCACCCAATTCGTCGGGACTGAAGCTTTCTTT. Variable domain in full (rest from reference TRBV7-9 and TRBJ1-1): DTGVSQNPRHKITKRGQNVTFRCDPISEHNRLYWYRQTLGQGPEFLTYFQNEAQLEKSRLLSDRFSAERPKGSFSTLEIQRTEQGDSAMYLCATQFVGTEAFFGQGTRLTVV.